This record covers a single TCR beta chain. Its antigen remains unknown. This specimen belongs to a study of T cell responses to AZD1222 COVID-19 vaccine. Points from the study as a whole: Seropositivity was recorded at baseline in only 6 or 7 AZD1222 recipients. Dominant CD4 TCR responses targeted spike regions 160-218 and 743-854.

Sequenced by immunoSEQ multiplex PCR; TCRdb stores in-frame clones only, minus some. The table records more than 70,000 clones, more than 85% of them present only once. This CDR3 comprises 14 residues. Germline V CDR1 and CDR2: SQVTM, ANQGSEA. The V and J ends lost 7 bases and 5 bases, in that order; junction bases with no gene match: 12. Second-dose intervals of approximately 4 or approximately 12 weeks were pooled. Sequenced material: peripheral blood, taken 28 days after the second AZD1222 dose. The chain combines TRBV29-1 with TRBJ2-3; 7 bases agree with TRBD1. This clonotype was obtained from an adult who received the AZD1222 COVID-19 vaccine. The chain's CDR3 is CSESGQIAGDTQYF. The CDR3 DNA sequence: TGCAGCGAGTCGGGACAGATAGCAGGAGATACGCAGTATTTT.